Shown below are 19 T cell receptor beta chains from a single sample sequenced in a study of graft-versus-host responses after intestinal transplantation. Clones were sequenced by immunoSEQ multiplex PCR, and TCRdb holds only the in-frame ones, with some missing. Of approximately 23,000 clones listed, approximately 40% were seen once; the top ten hold roughly 1.4%. There were about 200,000 CFSE-labeled responder cells plated together with about 200,000 irradiated, violet-dye-labeled stimulator cells. The sequencing here drew on alloreactive CD8+ T cells from a mixed lymphocyte reaction culture, taken before transplantation. Specified subset: CFSE-low proliferating T cells sorted from roughly 6-day pre-transplant mixed lymphocyte reaction (GvH or HvG direction). The receptors shown here come from a human patient who was an organ donor for intestinal transplantation.

The rearrangement uses TRBV11-3 and TRBJ2-3; TRBD2 aligns across 10 bases. Germline V gene sequence: CDR1 SGHNT, CDR2 YENEEA. The CDR3 runs to 18 residues. V was pared by 4 bases and J by 2 bases, with 12 bases of the junction left unmatched. In nucleotides, the CDR3 is TGTGCCAGCAGCTCCCTCCCGACTACTAGCGGGGCCACAGATACGCAGTATTTT. Protein sequence: CASSSLPTTSGATDTQYF.

This clone was counted only a few times. The CDR3 bases are TGCAGCGTCCCGGGACTTCCCTACCTAGGGACCCAGTACTTC. Translated, it gives CSVPGLPYLGTQYF. The chain combines TRBV29-1 with TRBJ2-5, with a possible D match to TRBD2 (6 bases). The germline CDR1 and CDR2 sequences are SQVTM and ANQGSEA. The CDR3 is 14 residues long. The V end was cut by 6 bases, the J end by 7 bases, with 21 bases between.

V gene TRBV4-1 combines with J gene TRBJ2-3; possibly TRBD1 for D (6 bases). From germline, CDR1 is MGHRA and CDR2 YSYEKL. The length of the CDR3 is 15 residues. Trimming left V 4 bases short and J 3 bases short, with 14 bases between. As DNA, the CDR3 is TGCGCCAGCAGCCCAATTGCAGGGGTGACAGATACGCAGTATTTT. Its protein product is CASSPIAGVTDTQYF.

Only a few counts were recorded for this clone. The chain joins TRBV4-3 to TRBJ2-2; D might be TRBD1 (7 bases). Looked up from germline, CDR1 is LGHNA and CDR2 is YSLEER. This CDR3 contains 16 residues. Trimming pared 0 bases from V and 7 bases from J, leaving 15 bases between. DNA of the CDR3: TGCGCCAGCAGCCAAGATCTAAGGCAGGGGGGCGGGGAGCTGTTTTTT. Encoded protein: CASSQDLRQGGGELFF.

This clone qualifies as medium-sized (0.01 to 0.1%). The rearrangement joins TRBV15 to TRBJ2-7, with D perhaps TRBD2 (6 bases). Trimming stripped 5 bases from V and 0 bases from J, with 11 bases between. The V gene's germline CDR1 is LNHNV and CDR2 YYDKDF (reference sequence). The CDR3 extends over 14 amino acids. The CDR3 DNA reads TGTGCCACCAGCCGGGACTCGCACTCCTACGAGCAGTACTTC. It specifies CATSRDSHSYEQYF.

This clone was found once. The V gene is TRBV13, the J gene TRBJ2-5; no definite D call. The CDR3 totals 12 residues. The V gene's germline CDR1 is PRHDT and CDR2 FYEKMQ (reference sequence). Trimming shortened V by 0 bases and J by 5 bases, and 4 bases separated the two germline ends. CDR3 in amino acids: CASSLGLETQYF. In DNA form, the CDR3 reads TGTGCCAGCAGCTTAGGGTTGGAGACCCAGTACTTC.

V usage is TRBV7-9 and J usage is TRBJ2-3, with D possibly TRBD1 on 6 matching bases. The CDR3 length is 17 residues. Germline CDR1 reads SEHNR; CDR2 reads FQNEAQ (reference sequence). V was pared by 0 bases and J by 2 bases, with 15 bases between. Here the CDR3 reads CASSLAPWTANTDTQYF. CDR3 sequence (DNA): TGTGCCAGCAGCTTAGCTCCCTGGACAGCCAACACAGATACGCAGTATTTT.

The rearrangement uses TRBV4-1 and TRBJ1-1, with D possibly being TRBD1 (6 bases). V was shortened by 4 bases and J by 11 bases, with 20 bases between the two germline ends. CDR3 size: 14 residues. The germline V gene has CDR1 MGHRA and CDR2 YSYEKL. The DNA for the CDR3 is TGCGCCAGCAGCCGCCGAGACAGGACTGGCAGGGCTTTCTTT. Translated: CASSRRDRTGRAFF.

This clone was found a few times. The J gene is TRBJ2-7, the V gene TRBV7-8; D perhaps matches TRBD1 (6 bases). V lost 3 bases and J lost 5, with 14 bases in between. This CDR3 is 14 amino acids long. CDR1 and CDR2 from the germline V gene are SGHVS and FQNEAQ. The CDR3 DNA sequence: TGTGCCAGCAGCTTTAGCACAGGGTGGGACGAGCAGTACTTC. This encodes CASSFSTGWDEQYF.

In this sample, this clone is medium-sized. V is TRBV5-1 and J is TRBJ2-3; 12 bases are shared with TRBD2. V was clipped by 4 bases and J by 5 bases; unmatched bases: 8. CDR3 length: 16 amino acids. Germline loops: CDR1 SGHRS, CDR2 YFSETQ. CDR3 sequence reads: CASSGELGLAGDTQYF. The CDR3 coding sequence is TGCGCCAGCAGCGGTGAACTGGGACTAGCGGGAGATACGCAGTATTTT.

The chain joins TRBV5-6 to TRBJ2-1; D is unresolved. The germline V gene encodes CDR1 SGHDT and CDR2 YYEEEE. V was shortened by 2 bases and J by 4 bases, with 7 bases between the two germline ends. The CDR3 has 13 amino acids. This CDR3 is CASSLDYYNEQFF. Here the CDR3 DNA reads TGTGCCAGCAGCTTAGATTATTACAATGAGCAGTTCTTC.

This clone appeared a few times. Compared with germline, one end of the junction differs, possibly owing to a read error. For the CDR3, the DNA is TGCAGCGTTGAAGGGGAAGGACAGGGGTATGGCTTCACCTTC. It codes for CSVEGEGQGYGFTF. The chain employs TRBV29-1 and TRBJ1-2; 9 positions match TRBD1. CDR1 and CDR2 from the germline V gene are SQVTM and ANQGSEA. CDR3 length equals 14 residues.

This clone has a handful of counts. The chain couples TRBV7-2 to TRBJ2-7; D call uncertain. This CDR3 region has 13 residues. The germline CDR1 and CDR2 sequences are SGHTA and FQGNSA. V was cut by 2 bases and J by 1 base, with 6 bases left in between. The CDR3 nucleotides read TGTGCCAGCAGCTTATACCATTCCTACGAGCAGTACTTC. Translating gives CASSLYHSYEQYF.

V is TRBV6-5 and J is TRBJ2-2; 8 bases are shared with TRBD2. Germline V gene lookup returns CDR1 MNHEY and CDR2 SVGAGI. J lost 7 bases, V lost 1 base, and 8 bases had no gene match. The CDR3 is 16 residues long. CDR3 protein: CASSYYPPGLVGELFF. DNA of the CDR3: TGTGCCAGCAGTTACTACCCACCGGGACTAGTCGGGGAGCTGTTTTTT.

The rearrangement uses TRBV28 and TRBJ2-5, with D uncertain. The CDR3 is 15 amino acids. Germline assignment: CDR1 MDHEN and CDR2 SYDVKM. V was pared by 3 bases and J by 0 bases, with 11 bases between. The CDR3 bases are TGTGCCAGCAGTTTTAGTTTGGGCAACCAAGAGACCCAGTACTTC. Protein sequence: CASSFSLGNQETQYF. The entire variable domain, with the rest obtained from reference TRBV28 and TRBJ2-5, is as follows: DVKVTQSSRYLVKRTGEKVFLECVQDMDHENMFWYRQDPGLGLRLIYFSYDVKMKEKGDIPEGYSVSREKKERFSLILESASTNQTSMYLCASSFSLGNQETQYFGPGTRLLVL.

V is TRBV4-3 and J is TRBJ2-1, with 11 bases aligning to TRBD2. With 3 bases clipped from V and 5 bases from J, the junction kept 15 bases outside the gene matches. In germline, CDR1 is LGHNA, CDR2 YSLEER. The CDR3 extends over 19 amino acids. CDR3 protein: CASSQPYATGTSGDNEQFF. CDR3 DNA sequence: TGCGCCAGCAGCCAGCCTTACGCTACCGGGACTAGCGGTGACAATGAGCAGTTCTTC.

The chain couples TRBV4-3 to TRBJ1-2, with no clear D. This CDR3 comprises 14 residues. Germline CDR1 is LGHNA and CDR2 is YSLEER. The V end was cut by 0 bases, the J end by 8 bases, with 13 bases between. The DNA for the CDR3 is TGCGCCAGCAGCCAAGATGGCGGATCGATAGGCTACACCTTC. It encodes CASSQDGGSIGYTF.

V and J are TRBV28 and TRBJ2-1, with 7 positions matching TRBD2. Looked up from germline, CDR1 is MDHEN and CDR2 is SYDVKM. The ends lost 3 bases at V and 5 bases at J; junction bases unmatched: 4. The CDR3 runs to 14 residues. The CDR3 bases are TGTGCCAGCAGTTTTGGGCTAGCGGACAATGAGCAGTTCTTC. Encoded protein: CASSFGLADNEQFF.

This clone was counted only a few times. The V call is TRBV2, the J call TRBJ1-1; TRBD1 might be the D (5 bases). V lost 2 bases and J lost 4, with 14 bases in between. CDR1 is SNHLY and CDR2 is FYNNEI in the germline V gene. The CDR3 sequence is 15 residues long. The chain's CDR3 is CASSESGAVFTEAFF. The CDR3 DNA reads TGTGCCAGCAGTGAATCCGGGGCAGTTTTCACTGAAGCTTTCTTT.